Listed below are T cell receptor beta chains from one sample, sequenced in a study of early stage breast cancer tumors. Generated by immunoSEQ multiplex PCR, the TCRdb table keeps only in-frame clones and is missing some. Here the sample spans tens of thousands of clones, roughly four fifths being singletons. The sample comprised blood. The receptors shown here come from a person aged 45-60 years with breast cancer. Both conserved end residues are part of each CDR3. D genes are given only for firm matches. Size is omitted from some rows. Given values are once, few, many or a class for expanded clones.

size	D	V	J	DNA	CDR3
-	-	TRBV30	TRBJ2-1	TGTGCCTGGAGTTTCAATGAGCAGTTCTTC	CAWSFNEQFF
-	-	TRBV6-6	TRBJ1-1	TGTGCCAGCAGCCCCGGAAGGCGGACCTACACTGAAGCTTTCTTT	CASSPGRRTYTEAFF
-	-	TRBV6-5	TRBJ2-7	TGTGCCAGCGAACCAGGGCAAGGGGCCGAGCAGTACTTC	CASEPGQGAEQYF
-	TRBD1	TRBV18	TRBJ2-2	TGTGCCAGCTCACCGAAAACAGGGGGCCCGAACACCGGGGAGCTGTTTTTT	CASSPKTGGPNTGELFF
-	TRBD2	TRBV5-4	TRBJ2-1	TGTGCCAGCAGCTTGCGGGGGGGAAATGAGCAGTTCTTC	CASSLRGGNEQFF
-	TRBD2	TRBV4-1	TRBJ2-3	TGCGCCAGCAGCCAAGACGGTACTAGCGGGAGGGGTGGTACGCAGTATTTT	CASSQDGTSGRGGTQYF
few	TRBD1	TRBV2	TRBJ2-3	TGTGCCAGCAGTGAAAGGGCGACAGGGAAGAACGGGCAGTATTTT	CASSERATGKNGQYF
once	-	TRBV19	TRBJ1-2	TGTGCCAGTACCCCCGGAGTGGGGAGCTATTATGGCTACACCTTC	CASTPGVGSYYGYTF
large	-	TRBV23-1	TRBJ2-6	TGCGCCAGCAGTCAATCCAACAGCTGCTCTGGGGCCAACGTCCTGACTTTC	CASSQSNSCSGANVLTF
-	-	TRBV19	TRBJ1-1	TGTGCCAGTAGGGAACGAATCATGAACACTGAAGCTTTCTTT	CASRERIMNTEAFF
-	TRBD2	TRBV5-6	TRBJ2-1	TGTGCCAGCAGCCAAAGGTGGCTAGCGGGTCGCAATGAGCAGTTCTTC	CASSQRWLAGRNEQFF
-	TRBD1	TRBV18	TRBJ2-6	TGTGCCAGCTCACCACCAGGGGGCTCGAACGTCCTGACTTTC	CASSPPGGSNVLTF
-	-	TRBV18	TRBJ2-4	TGTGCCAGCTCAATGGACAGCCAAAACATTCAGTACTTC	CASSMDSQNIQYF
-	-	TRBV4-1	TRBJ2-1	TGCGCCAGCAAAGGAGGGGCCTACGATGAGCAGTTCTTC	CASKGGAYDEQFF